This TCR beta chain was sequenced during a study of siplizumab effects on memory and regulatory T cells. Concerning this clone itself: The antigen is not known.

Germline loops: CDR1 ENHRY, CDR2 SYGVKD. Unmatched junction bases numbered 7, after V lost 8 bases and J lost 1 base. The CDR3 contains 16 residues. General study results and limits: Alloreactive sequences traceable to unstimulated CD4+ memory cells were significantly reduced by siplizumab. Tracing alloreactive clones into unstimulated subsets worked for only a minor fraction of them. Naive T cells were seemingly more diverse than memory cells, and major contributions to the alloresponse seemed to be made by them.

Generated by immunoSEQ multiplex PCR, the TCRdb table keeps only in-frame clones and is missing some. The sample gives roughly 60,000 clones, more than 80% of which show up once; around 40% is in the top ten. The chain carries TRBV10-3 and TRBJ2-6; the match to TRBD1 covers 8 bases. The specimen was CD8+ T cells sorted from blood. The TCR was taken from a human donor in good health. DNA of the CDR3: TGTGCCATCGGACAGGGTGGGTTTTCTGGGGCCAACGTCCTGACTTTC. Protein product: CAIGQGGFSGANVLTF.